Sequencing of this T cell receptor beta chain was carried out in a study of cytomegalovirus exposure and HLA in healthy donors. Study conclusions and caveats: Some V segments (TRBV6-2 and TRBV6-3 among them) were excluded as indistinguishable. Clonal expansion was found to be greater in HLA-associated TCR beta chains than in equally common others in a later analysis.

Germline V CDR1 and CDR2: MNHNY, SVGAGI (reference sequence). The trim removed 1 base at V and 7 bases at J, leaving 1 base unmatched. CDR3 length: 15 residues. It was with 60 Vbeta and 13 Jbeta primers that the PCR ran. Some clones are missing from TCRdb's copy, which holds only in-frame ones; the method was immunoSEQ multiplex PCR. The data show around 210,000 clones, more than 65% seen once. As to this clone: What it recognizes is unknown.

The chain employs TRBV6-6 and TRBJ2-1; 13 bases are shared with TRBD2. The clonotype was recovered from a man in his fifties in good health and CMV-seronegative. Sequencing was done on a sample of PBMCs. The CDR3 region is CASSYLTSGGNEQFF. The CDR3, as DNA: TGTGCCAGCAGTTACTTGACTAGCGGGGGGAATGAGCAGTTCTTC.